The rows below give T cell receptor beta chains drawn from one sample of a study of cytomegalovirus exposure and HLA in healthy donors. Produced via immunoSEQ multiplex PCR; TCRdb's table is partial and in-frame only. The data show fewer than 300,000 clones, 88% seen once. The sequenced material came from PBMCs. These receptor sequences come from a woman between 18 and 29 years old in good health and CMV-seronegative. Both conserved end residues are part of each CDR3. A D gene is named only where the DNA matches it firmly. A clone size is listed for some rows: how often the clone was seen (once, few, many), or a class if it is expanded.

D gene	V gene	J gene	CDR3 length	clone size	CDR3 DNA	CDR3 protein
TRBD2	TRBV7-2	TRBJ2-1	14	NA	TGTGCCAGCAGCTTGCCCGGGACTAGTATTGCGCAGTTCTTC	CASSLPGTSIAQFF
NA	TRBV11-2	TRBJ2-7	14	NA	TGTGCCAGCTCTTCCTTGGCGGCCTCCTACGAGCAGTACTTC	CASSSLAASYEQYF
NA	TRBV10-2	TRBJ1-4	14	NA	TGCGCCAGCAGTGAATGGGGGGCTAATGAAAAACTGTTTTTT	CASSEWGANEKLFF
NA	TRBV30	TRBJ1-2	11	NA	TGTGCCTGGAGGGTCAGGGGCGGCTACACCTTC	CAWRVRGGYTF
NA	TRBV6-1	TRBJ1-1	15	once	TGTGCCAGCAGTGAACAGGGAGGGACGAACACTGAAGCTTTCTTT	CASSEQGGTNTEAFF
NA	TRBV23-1	TRBJ1-4	16	NA	TGCGCCAGCAGTCAATTAGGGGGGGTGGTTGATGAAAAACTGTTTTTT	CASSQLGGVVDEKLFF
NA	TRBV19	TRBJ1-5	16	NA	TGTGCCAGTAGTATGAATCGGGGGGCGCGAGGTCAGCCCCAGCATTTT	CASSMNRGARGQPQHF
TRBD2	TRBV27	TRBJ2-2	18	NA	TGTGCCAGCAGTTTATCGATTTGGGAGGGACTACGGGACGGGGAGCTGTTTTTT	CASSLSIWEGLRDGELFF
TRBD1	TRBV6-1	TRBJ2-7	15	NA	TGTGCCAGCAGTGAAGTCGACAGGGTGGGATACGAGCAGTACTTC	CASSEVDRVGYEQYF
NA	TRBV5-6	TRBJ2-7	15	NA	TGTGCCAGCAGCTTTAGGGGGTTCAACTCCTACGAGCAGTACTTC	CASSFRGFNSYEQYF
TRBD2	TRBV9	TRBJ2-7	15	once	TGTGCCAGCAGCCCTAGCGGGAGGAACTCCTACGAGCAGTACTTC	CASSPSGRNSYEQYF
TRBD2	TRBV7-2	TRBJ2-7	14	NA	TGTGCCAGCAGCTTGGGTAGCGGGAGGGGAGAGCAGTACTTC	CASSLGSGRGEQYF
TRBD2	TRBV9	TRBJ2-3	19	NA	TGTGCCAGCAGCGTAGTCCCGGGACTAGCGGGTTCGTCCACAGATACGCAGTATTTT	CASSVVPGLAGSSTDTQYF
NA	TRBV28	TRBJ2-3	14	NA	TGTGCCAGCAGCCGGGAGAAGGTCACAGATACGCAGTATTTT	CASSREKVTDTQYF
TRBD1	TRBV5-1	TRBJ1-5	15	NA	TGCGCCAGCAGCTTGGGGGACAGCCCCAATCAGCCCCAGCATTTT	CASSLGDSPNQPQHF
NA	TRBV16	TRBJ1-2	13	NA	TGTGCCAGCAGCCACCCAGGGCAATATGGCTACACCTTC	CASSHPGQYGYTF
TRBD2	TRBV2	TRBJ2-1	19	NA	TGTGCCAGCAGTGATTGGGATAGCGGGAGGGGGAGCTCCTACAATGAGCAGTTCTTC	CASSDWDSGRGSSYNEQFF
TRBD2	TRBV6-5	TRBJ2-7	13	NA	TGTGCCAGCAGTTTAGCGGGGGGCTACGAGCAGTACTTC	CASSLAGGYEQYF
NA	TRBV27	TRBJ1-1	14	NA	TGTGCCAGCAGTTTGGATTACAGGGCCCCTGAAGCTTTCTTT	CASSLDYRAPEAFF
NA	TRBV18	TRBJ1-2	13	NA	TGTGCCAGCTCACCATTGGACACCTATGGCTACACCTTC	CASSPLDTYGYTF
NA	TRBV7-2	TRBJ2-5	13	many	TGTGCCAGCAGCTTAGGGGTGCGGGAGACCCAGTACTTC	CASSLGVRETQYF
NA	TRBV5-1	TRBJ2-1	16	NA	TGCGCCAGCAGCTTGGTCGCGGGACGCTCCTACAATGAGCAGTTCTTC	CASSLVAGRSYNEQFF
TRBD2	TRBV4-3	TRBJ2-1	16	NA	TGCGCCAGCAGCCAGAATCGGGGAGGGATCTACAATGAGCAGTTCTTC	CASSQNRGGIYNEQFF
NA	TRBV7-2	TRBJ2-1	16	NA	TGTGCCAGCAGCTTAAACTGGTCACCTCGCTACAATGAGCAGTTCTTC	CASSLNWSPRYNEQFF
NA	TRBV6-1	TRBJ1-6	14	NA	TGTGCCAGCAGCCGGGACACCGGTAGTTCACCCCTCCACTTT	CASSRDTGSSPLHF
NA	TRBV21-1	TRBJ2-1	15	NA	TGTGCCAGCAGGGAGGCCAGGGGCGGTCGGGATGAGCAGTTCTTC	CASREARGGRDEQFF
NA	TRBV5-1	TRBJ2-1	15	NA	TGCGCCAGCAGCTTAATACGGGACTCCTACAATGAGCAGTTCTTC	CASSLIRDSYNEQFF
TRBD1	TRBV18	TRBJ1-1	15	NA	TGTGCCAGCTCACACTCGGGACAGGGAAACACTGAAGCTTTCTTT	CASSHSGQGNTEAFF
TRBD1	TRBV6-6	TRBJ1-5	15	few	TGTGCCACTTGGGACAGGGGGTCCGGCAATCAGCCCCAGCATTTT	CATWDRGSGNQPQHF
NA	TRBV28	TRBJ1-5	12	NA	TGTGCCAGCAGCCGGGGGAATCAGCCCCAGCATTTT	CASSRGNQPQHF
NA	TRBV28	TRBJ2-6	15	NA	TGTGCCAGCAGTAAGGGGGTGACTGGGGCCAACGTCCTGACTTTC	CASSKGVTGANVLTF
TRBD2	TRBV4-1	TRBJ2-7	14	NA	TGCGCCAGCAGCCAATGGACTAGCAGCTACGAGCAGTACTTC	CASSQWTSSYEQYF
NA	TRBV19	TRBJ1-5	13	NA	TGTGCCAGTAGTACCCTAAGCAATCAGCCCCAGCATTTT	CASSTLSNQPQHF
NA	TRBV6-5	TRBJ2-7	16	NA	TGTGCCAGCAGTTACTCGGGTGGCGTCACAGGCGACGAGCAGTACTTC	CASSYSGGVTGDEQYF
TRBD2	TRBV10-3	TRBJ2-7	16	NA	TGTGCCATCAGTGAGTCGGGCCTAGCGGTCTCCTACGAGCAGTACTTC	CAISESGLAVSYEQYF
NA	TRBV5-6	TRBJ1-1	13	NA	TGTGCCAGCAGCTCCCAGGGCGGAACTGAAGCTTTCTTT	CASSSQGGTEAFF
NA	TRBV6-5	TRBJ1-1	13	NA	TGTGCCACCACGGCCCCCGGGGGCACTGAAGCTTTCTTT	CATTAPGGTEAFF
TRBD1	TRBV18	TRBJ1-2	15	NA	TGTGCCAGCTCAAAACTTTTAGGACAGGAGGACGGCTACACCTTC	CASSKLLGQEDGYTF
NA	TRBV5-1	TRBJ1-3	14	NA	TGCGCCAGCAGCCGTCATACTTCTGGAAACACCATATATTTT	CASSRHTSGNTIYF
TRBD2	TRBV5-6	TRBJ2-7	13	NA	TGTGCCAGCAGCTTGGTTGGGGGGGACGAGCAGTACTTC	CASSLVGGDEQYF
TRBD2	TRBV11-2	TRBJ2-5	14	NA	TGTGCCAGCAGCGCACTAGCGGGAGGAGAGACCCAGTACTTC	CASSALAGGETQYF
TRBD2	TRBV5-1	TRBJ2-1	19	NA	TGCGCCAGCAGCTATAGCGGGAGGGTCCCCACACAATCTTACAATGAGCAGTTCTTC	CASSYSGRVPTQSYNEQFF
TRBD1	TRBV5-4	TRBJ2-7	15	NA	TGTGCCAGCAGCTTATTCAGACAGGGGGAAAACGAGCAGTACTTC	CASSLFRQGENEQYF
NA	TRBV7-3	TRBJ2-3	14	NA	TGTGCCAGCAGCGGAACTCGGGGGTCAGATACGCAGTATTTT	CASSGTRGSDTQYF
NA	TRBV7-6	TRBJ1-2	13	NA	TGTGCCAGCAGCTTAGGACCAGGTGGCGGCTACACCTTC	CASSLGPGGGYTF
TRBD2	TRBV2	TRBJ2-1	15	NA	TGTGCCAGCAGTGATAGGGCGGGAGGGGGCGGTGAGCAGTTCTTC	CASSDRAGGGGEQFF
TRBD1	TRBV2	TRBJ2-7	15	NA	TGTGCCAGCAGTGAATTTGGCCCAGGGGGCGTGGGGCAGTACTTC	CASSEFGPGGVGQYF
TRBD1	TRBV18	TRBJ2-7	16	NA	TGTGCCAGCTCATCAACCTCCGACAGGGGGCCCTACGAGCAGTACTTC	CASSSTSDRGPYEQYF
TRBD2	TRBV9	TRBJ2-1	15	NA	TGTGCCAGCAGCGTAGGACTAGCGGGAGGTCATGAGCAGTTCTTC	CASSVGLAGGHEQFF
NA	TRBV18	TRBJ1-1	13	NA	TGTGCCAGCTCACCACGCCTAAACACTGAAGCTTTCTTT	CASSPRLNTEAFF
TRBD2	TRBV2	TRBJ2-7	17	once	TGTGCCAGCAGTGAAGCGAGGGGACTAGCGGAATCCTACGAGCAGTACTTC	CASSEARGLAESYEQYF
TRBD2	TRBV9	TRBJ2-1	16	NA	TGTGCCAGCAGCGTAGGGACTAGCGGGACATACAATGAGCAGTTCTTC	CASSVGTSGTYNEQFF